The 9 T cell receptor gamma chains below all came from one sample that was sequenced in a study of intestinal T cells in coeliac disease. TRG repertoires were amplified with LymphoTrack primers from 150 to 250 ng of biopsy DNA. TCRdb called clones from the multiplex PCR reads again using CATT. The profile shows 760 or so gamma-chain clones, around 48% of them singletons. Genomic DNA came from ten approximately 4.5-µm formalin-fixed paraffin-embedded scrolls per case. Sequenced sample: a duodenal biopsy. The origin of the receptors is a human donor with celiac disease.

This chain links TRGV3 with TRGJ1 or TRGJ2. Germline trimming cut 9 bases from V and 8 bases from J; bases unmatched to any gene: 7. The CDR3 covers 10 residues. Germline V gene lookup returns CDR1 VTNTFY and CDR2 YDVSTARD (reference sequence). CDR3 sequence: CATVGNKKLF. The CDR3 DNA reads TGTGCCACCGTTGGGAATAAGAAACTCTTT.

The chain recombines TRGV11 with TRGJP2. TRGV11 is sorted into the ORF group, with uncertain function. This CDR3 has 13 residues. J gave up 12 bases and V 7 bases, and 11 bases lay outside the gene matches. The CDR3 spells CACWIGTGRIKTF. In DNA form, the CDR3 reads TGTGCCTGCTGGATAGGCACGGGGAGGATCAAGACGTTT.

This clone was counted only a few times. TCRdb lists the protein of a much larger clone for this DNA, which differs at residue 3, so this is likely a read error; the protein given here is translated from the DNA itself. The rearrangement joins TRGV11 to TRGJP2. TRGV11 is known as an ORF, though its function is uncertain. The length of the CDR3 is 13 residues. For the CDR3, the DNA is TGTGCCCGCTGGATTAGGCACGGGAGGATCAAGACGTTT. It encodes CARWIRHGRIKTF.

The rearrangement links TRGV9 to TRGJP1. The CDR3 is 15 amino acids. Trimming at V came to 5 bases and at J to 4 bases, leaving 10 bases not matched to a gene. The germline V gene has CDR1 GITISATS and CDR2 ISYDGTV (reference sequence). CDR3 region: CALWGGGGTGWFKIF. DNA of the CDR3: TGTGCCTTGTGGGGAGGTGGCGGCACTGGTTGGTTCAAGATATTT.

Concerning this clone itself: The translation of this DNA and the TCRdb protein of a much larger clone differ at residue 7, probably owing to a read error; the protein shown here is translated from the DNA. V and J are TRGV4 and TRGJ1 or TRGJ2. The germline V gene encodes CDR1 EGSTGY and CDR2 YDSYTSSV. The CDR3 has 14 amino acids. V shed 0 bases and J 6 bases; nucleotides not matched to a gene: 8. The CDR3 nucleotides are TGTGCCACCTGGGATGGGCCCCCGGGTTATAAGAAACTCTTT. Residues: CATWDGPPGYKKLF.

This clone was counted between two and nine times. TCRdb's entry gives the protein of a much larger clone, which mismatches this DNA's translation at residue 3, likely from a read error; the protein reported here is translated from the DNA. The rearrangement uses TRGV5 and TRGJ1 or TRGJ2. CDR1 is VINAFY and CDR2 is YDVSNSKD in the germline V gene. The CDR3 length is 15 residues. CDR3 in amino acids: CAAWDRPKLRNKKLF. CDR3 DNA sequence: TGTGCCGCCTGGGACAGGCCGAAATTAAGAAATAAGAAACTCTTT.

V is TRGV3 and J is TRGJP2. Trimming removed 3 bases from V and 6 bases from J; junction bases left unmatched: 13. Germline-derived CDR1 and CDR2 are VTNTFY and YDVSTARD (reference sequence). There are 16 residues in the CDR3. The CDR3 coding sequence is TGTGCCACCTGGGACCCGCCGCGATGCGGTGATTGGATCAAGACGTTT. This encodes CATWDPPRCGDWIKTF.

This clone was seen only a few times. The protein that TCRdb holds for this DNA derives from a much larger clone and differs from the translated DNA at residue 13, which likely indicates a read error; the protein shown here is translated from the DNA. The genes are TRGV11 and TRGJP1. TRGV11 is reported as an ORF; its role is uncertain. The CDR3 has 16 amino acids. The CDR3 DNA sequence: TGTGCCTGCTGGATACCCTCCCCTACCACTGGTTGGTCCAAGATATTT. This translates into CACWIPSPTTGWSKIF.

By proportion, this clone is large. The CDR3 nucleotides are TGTGCTGCGTGGGATTGGTGGTTCAAGATATTT. It yields the protein CAAWDWWFKIF. The chain is built from TRGV10 and TRGJP1. TRGV10 is given ORF status, its function remaining uncertain. The CDR3 totals 11 residues. V was clipped by 8 bases and J by 11 bases; unmatched bases: 6.